The 7 T cell receptor beta chains presented below share a single source sample, sequenced in a study of identical twins. In TCRdb, the 5' RACE reads were re-called with MiXCR into one record per CDR3 protein. The table records approximately 490,000 distinct CDR3 sequences, around 22% of them present only once. These records were also assigned to another study, of yellow fever vaccine responses in identical twins.

Sequencing was done on a sample of CD4+ T cells sorted from blood. The receptors come from a woman between 18 and 30 years old in good health.

DNA of the CDR3: TGTGCCACCAGTGATTCTCGGGGAGTGGAGACCCAGTACTTC. Translating it yields CATSDSRGVETQYF. The chain recombines TRBV24-1 with TRBJ2-5; TRBD2 might be the D (5 bases). Trimming removed 2 bases at V and 5 bases at J, with 11 bases between. CDR1 KGHDR and CDR2 SFDVKD come from the germline V gene. The CDR3 runs to 14 residues.

This clonotype was recorded many times. The CDR3 region has the DNA TGTGCCAGCAGTTTTCAAGGGTCGAACACCGGGGAGCTGTTTTTT. Translation: CASSFQGSNTGELFF. The rearrangement joins TRBV12-3 or TRBV12-4 to TRBJ2-2, with D hard to call. V was pared by 3 bases and J by 0 bases, with 8 bases between. This CDR3 spans 15 amino acids.

J is TRBJ2-6 and V is TRBV10-2; TRBD1 or TRBD2 may be the D gene (5 bases each). The germline V and J ends were trimmed by 6 bases and 1 base, with 25 bases remaining between them. Germline-derived CDR1 and CDR2 are WSHSY and SAAADI. CDR3 length: 20 amino acids. The DNA for the CDR3 is TGCGCCAGCAGGGGGACGGTGAGGGACCAGGTGGTATCTGGGGCCAACGTCCTGACTTTC. It yields the protein CASRGTVRDQVVSGANVLTF.

The V and J genes are TRBV15 and TRBJ1-2, with 7 bases fitting TRBD1. With V trimmed by 7 bases and J by 4 bases, 12 bases remained unmatched. Germline V CDR1 and CDR2: LNHNV, YYDKDF (reference sequence). The CDR3 consists of 15 residues. For the CDR3, the DNA is TGTGCCACCAACACAGGGGTGGACGCCCTCTATGGCTACACCTTC. The encoded protein is CATNTGVDALYGYTF.

CDR3 sequence (DNA): TGCAGCGTTGTCAGGGGGACCTTCGACAATGAGCAGTTCTTC. Protein: CSVVRGTFDNEQFF. The chain recombines TRBV29-1 with TRBJ2-1; the match to TRBD1 covers 7 bases. Germline CDR1 and CDR2: SQVTM and ANQGSEA. The junction had 8 bases not matched to a gene; V was cut back by 4 bases and J by 5 bases. The CDR3 length is 14 residues.

This clonotype has a handful of counts. The V and J genes are TRBV12-3 or TRBV12-4 and TRBJ2-3; 9 bases are a match to TRBD2. The CDR3 totals 14 residues. Trimming at V came to 8 bases and at J to 9 bases, leaving 12 bases not matched to a gene. CDR3: CASGISGSRGTQYF. The CDR3 nucleotides are TGTGCCAGCGGGATTAGCGGGAGCCGGGGGACGCAGTATTTT.

This sequence joins TRBV27 and TRBJ2-7, with 12 positions matching TRBD2. Losses at the gene ends were 5 bases for V and 2 bases for J; bases not matched to a gene: 4. This CDR3 has 15 residues. Germline V gene lookup returns CDR1 MNHEY and CDR2 SMNVEV (reference sequence). This CDR3 is CASSTRLAGAYEQYF. The CDR3 bases are TGTGCCAGCAGTACCAGACTAGCGGGGGCCTACGAGCAGTACTTC.